This is a list of T cell receptor beta chains from one sample in a study of cytomegalovirus exposure and HLA in healthy donors. Profiled with immunoSEQ multiplex PCR; TCRdb holds only in-frame clones, not every one. The table shows 55,000 to 65,000 clones, with around 81% occurring only once. What was sequenced was PBMCs. Receptor source: a male donor in good health and CMV-seronegative. The conserved cysteine and the conserved F or W are not part of the CDR3 here. Each record gives: V gene, J gene, CDR3 protein.

V gene: TRBV30; J gene: TRBJ2-3; CDR3 protein: AWSVPSGSTDTQY
V gene: TRBV19; J gene: TRBJ1-1; CDR3 protein: ASRAGGLNTEAF
V gene: TRBV5-1; J gene: TRBJ2-4; CDR3 protein: ASSLAPTGTKNIQY
V gene: TRBV19; J gene: TRBJ2-1; CDR3 protein: ASSGGHGTSGGNEQF
V gene: TRBV15; J gene: TRBJ2-7; CDR3 protein: ATSRDSGGSYEQY
V gene: TRBV6-1; J gene: TRBJ2-3; CDR3 protein: ASSELYSSTDTQY
V gene: TRBV14; J gene: TRBJ2-1; CDR3 protein: ASSQDRFARAGDEQF
V gene: TRBV2; J gene: TRBJ1-1; CDR3 protein: ASNTGWGDTEAF
V gene: TRBV19; J gene: TRBJ2-5; CDR3 protein: ASSELAFAGETQY
V gene: TRBV12-5; J gene: TRBJ2-3; CDR3 protein: ASATRESTDTQY
V gene: TRBV29-1; J gene: TRBJ1-1; CDR3 protein: SVALWTDTEAF
V gene: TRBV2; J gene: TRBJ1-3; CDR3 protein: ASTWDSSLGNTIY
V gene: TRBV7-9; J gene: TRBJ2-1; CDR3 protein: ASSPPQGGSYNEQF
V gene: TRBV4-1; J gene: TRBJ2-2; CDR3 protein: ASSQVLASGGNFGELF
V gene: TRBV28; J gene: TRBJ1-1; CDR3 protein: ASSSTRGPLSEAF
V gene: TRBV7-3; J gene: TRBJ2-3; CDR3 protein: ASSPLAGGSDTQY
V gene: TRBV19; J gene: TRBJ2-5; CDR3 protein: ASSRGLAGVSDGETQY
V gene: TRBV7-8; J gene: TRBJ2-3; CDR3 protein: ASSPQGGADTQY
V gene: TRBV7-2; J gene: TRBJ1-1; CDR3 protein: ASSTRTGGTEAF
V gene: TRBV5-4; J gene: TRBJ1-2; CDR3 protein: ASRDRGILGGYT
V gene: TRBV5-6; J gene: TRBJ1-2; CDR3 protein: ASTLGSQIYGYT
V gene: TRBV7-6; J gene: TRBJ2-1; CDR3 protein: ASSLGARSLNEQF